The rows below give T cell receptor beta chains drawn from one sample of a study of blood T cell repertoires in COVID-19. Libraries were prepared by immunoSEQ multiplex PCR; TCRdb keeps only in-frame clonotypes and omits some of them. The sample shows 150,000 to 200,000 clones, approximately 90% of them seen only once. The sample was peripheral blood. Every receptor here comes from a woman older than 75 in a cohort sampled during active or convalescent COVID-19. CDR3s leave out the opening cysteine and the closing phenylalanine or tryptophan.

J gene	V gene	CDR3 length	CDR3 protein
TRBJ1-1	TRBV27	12	ASSFNSGGTEAF
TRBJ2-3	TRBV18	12	ASSPGASTDTQY
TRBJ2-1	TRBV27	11	ASSPQGANEQF
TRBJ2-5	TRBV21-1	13	ASGLESRGQETQY
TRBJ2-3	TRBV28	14	ASSLYAPLSTDTQY
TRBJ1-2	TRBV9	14	ASSTPRGGVNYGYT
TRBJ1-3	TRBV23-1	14	ASSQFPVSSGNTIY
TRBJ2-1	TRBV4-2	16	ASSQTRGSGGSYNEQF
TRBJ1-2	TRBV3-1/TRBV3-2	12	ASSRGDSLGGYT
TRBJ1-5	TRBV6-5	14	ASSLDNPGTNQPQH
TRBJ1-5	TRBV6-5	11	ASSRDSRSPQH
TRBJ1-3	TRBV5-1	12	ASSLAGYGNTIY
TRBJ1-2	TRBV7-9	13	ASSLSSGQGNGYT
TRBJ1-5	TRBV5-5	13	ASSSGQGGNQPQH
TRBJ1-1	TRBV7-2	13	ASSLWGGRDTEAF
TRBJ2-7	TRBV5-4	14	ASSSRLAGDNYEQY
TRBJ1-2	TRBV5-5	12	ASSFPGLGYGYT
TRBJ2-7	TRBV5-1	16	ASSLVPTSGGLSYEQY
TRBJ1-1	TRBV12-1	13	ASSSRDSMNTEAF
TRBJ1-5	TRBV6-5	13	ASSSRTGGDQPQH
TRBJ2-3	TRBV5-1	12	ASSLVGGRDTQY
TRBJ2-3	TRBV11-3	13	ASSLGGGSTDTQY
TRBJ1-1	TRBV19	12	ASRKATENAEAF
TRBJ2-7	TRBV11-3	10	ASSLSGYEQY
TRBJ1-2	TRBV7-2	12	ASSYTGIDYGYT
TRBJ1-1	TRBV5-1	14	ASSLDPDTTNTEAF
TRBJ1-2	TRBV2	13	ASSEYQGQGYGYT
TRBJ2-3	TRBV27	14	ASSINTGGSTDTQY
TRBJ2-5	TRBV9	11	ASSSGTQETQY
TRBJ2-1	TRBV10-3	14	AISPSPGQGNNEQF
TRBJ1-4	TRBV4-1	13	ASSQVKGASEKLF
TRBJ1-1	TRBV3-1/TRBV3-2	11	ASSTGIGTEAF
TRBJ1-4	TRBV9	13	ASSDDRGQGEKLF
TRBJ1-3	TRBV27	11	ASMGGLGNTIY
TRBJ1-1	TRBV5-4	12	ASSLEGANTEAF
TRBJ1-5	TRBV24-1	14	ATSDGPGTGPSAQH
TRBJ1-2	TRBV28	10	ASSRTGLGYT
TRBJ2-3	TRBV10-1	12	ASSESGASDTQY
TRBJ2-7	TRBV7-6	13	ASSLSSGGPYEQY
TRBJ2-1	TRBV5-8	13	ASRGPGQVYNEQF
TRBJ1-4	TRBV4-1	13	ASSPKEGANEKLF
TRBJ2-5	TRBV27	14	ASSLSFVASLETQY
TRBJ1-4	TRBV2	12	ASSTGRKNEKLF
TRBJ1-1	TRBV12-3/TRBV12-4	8	ASSLWQAF
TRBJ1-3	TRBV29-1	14	SVETGYADSGNTIY
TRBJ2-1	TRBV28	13	ASKTFLISGNEQF
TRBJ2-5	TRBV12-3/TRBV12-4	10	ASSFSIKTQY
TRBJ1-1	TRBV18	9	ASRGNTEAF